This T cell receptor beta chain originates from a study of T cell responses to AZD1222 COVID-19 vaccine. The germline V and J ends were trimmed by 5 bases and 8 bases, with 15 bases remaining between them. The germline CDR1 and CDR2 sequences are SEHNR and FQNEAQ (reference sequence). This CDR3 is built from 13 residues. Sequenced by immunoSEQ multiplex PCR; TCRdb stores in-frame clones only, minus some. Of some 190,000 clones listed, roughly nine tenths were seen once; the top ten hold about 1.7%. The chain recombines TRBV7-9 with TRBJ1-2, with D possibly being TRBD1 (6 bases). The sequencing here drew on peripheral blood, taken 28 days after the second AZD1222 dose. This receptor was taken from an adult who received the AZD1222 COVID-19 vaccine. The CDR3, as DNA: TGTGCCAGCAGCCCAGGGGTTTCGGGGGGCTACACCTTC. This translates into CASSPGVSGGYTF.